This T cell receptor (beta chain) was captured by sequencing in a study of blood T cell repertoires in COVID-19 (dated by TCRdb to 2018 to 2021). Background on the whole study: The collaborator samples originated in the United States, Italy and Spain and spanned the acute and convalescent phases of COVID-19. Deeply sampled blood TCRbeta repertoires from subjects exposed to, actively infected with, or recovered from COVID-19 were included in the dataset. A de-identified subject ID, COVID-19 status, age in years and sex were almost always included in the sample metadata. The material from the prospective study consisted of cDNA or gDNA derived from T cells, B-cell-depleted T cells, or PBMCs. Samples were obtained from the ongoing ImmuneRACE study (first 160 participants) and from some 1,300 subjects provided by 6 global collaborators. A freely available public database, intended as a resource for researchers studying the immune response to SARS-CoV-2, is where the repertoires were released. Where available, HLA class I and class II types were taken from metadata supplied by the sample provider and were not determined by assay-based typing. What the research found in general, with its limitations: Clinical and demographic metadata were provided uncurated, with the amount varying by source and participant.

From the germline V gene (reference sequence), CDR1 is SGHNT and CDR2 is YYREEE. The cysteine opens and the phenylalanine closes a CDR3 of 15 amino acids. Left in the record is the CDR3 DNA by itself, 45 bases read in frame from the first base. Trimming at the junction amounts to 2 bases on V and 5 bases on J, and the germline ends lie 16 bases apart. On this clone: The antigen this receptor binds is unknown. One base away there is no much larger clone; base qualities are not given.

TCRbeta CDR3 regions were amplified from genomic DNA by means of the immunoSEQ Assay, a bias-controlled multiplex PCR. In the authors' own workflow: The number of nucleated cells in each sample was estimated from the amplification of reference gene primers within the assay. To quantify the absolute abundance of each unique TCRbeta CDR3 rearrangement, sequence reads were collapsed and filtered. For each sample, productive Simpson clonality was calculated as the square root of Simpson's diversity index across productive rearrangements. TCRdb's version of the immuneACCESS table is confined to in-frame rearrangements and falls short of the full clone set. An unresolved V gene accounts for under half of the shortfall where checked; the remainder is of unknown origin. For V, J and clone size, that table is used; D and trimming come from the DNA. The sample profile shows approximately 300,000 clones; 70% to 90% of them were found once. Around 5.9% of the sample is in the top ten clones.

In the prospective study, participants were 18 to 89 years old, resided in 24 geographic areas of the United States, and were enrolled through a virtual design. Cohort assignment in the prospective study relied on participant-reported clinical history from a screening survey and a study questionnaire. ImmuneRACE Cohort 3 recovered participants were defined by two consecutive negative NP/OP PCR tests, healthcare professional clearance, or symptom resolution. Each participant in the prospective study had whole blood, serum and a nasopharyngeal or oropharyngeal swab collected by mobile phlebotomists. Participants in the prospective study had the option to provide additional blood draws and questionnaires over a 2-month period. Blood samples from the prospective study were shipped frozen or at room temperature prior to DNA extraction.

The sequence came from a woman aged 25-40 years who had recovered from COVID-19. Sequenced sample: PBMCs or T cells enriched from blood (not recorded which). The rearranged chain carries TRBV5-4 and TRBJ2-5, with a weak D call of TRBD2 (7 bases match). The nucleotide sequence is given as TGTGCCAGCAGCTTCGGGTCGGGGGGCCCGGAGACCCAGTACTTC. Protein translation: CASSFGSGGPETQYF.